The 10 T cell receptor beta chains below all came from one sample that was sequenced in a study of blood T cell repertoires in COVID-19. Profiled with immunoSEQ multiplex PCR; TCRdb holds only in-frame clones, not every one. This table has 250,000 to 300,000 clones, around 87% appearing once. Material for sequencing was peripheral blood. Source of these receptors: a woman between 45 and 65 years old who had recovered from COVID-19.

The chain joins TRBV6-5 to TRBJ1-2, with D possibly being TRBD1 (5 bases). The ends were cut back, 0 bases at V and 12 bases at J, with 11 bases in the middle. The germline V gene encodes CDR1 MNHEY and CDR2 SVGAGI. This CDR3 is 12 amino acids long. This CDR3 reads CASSYSSDRNTF. The CDR3 DNA sequence: TGTGCCAGCAGTTACTCGAGTGACAGAAACACCTTC.

The chain has TRBV5-1 and TRBJ2-3, with D possibly being TRBD2 (6 bases). This CDR3 comprises 16 residues. Per germline, CDR1 SGHRS and CDR2 YFSETQ. The germline V and J ends were trimmed by 0 bases and 8 bases, with 19 bases remaining between them. This chain's CDR3 is CASSLDTGVSVATQYF. The DNA of the CDR3 is TGCGCCAGCAGCTTGGATACGGGAGTGTCGGTGGCTACGCAGTATTTT.

The chain carries TRBV25-1 and TRBJ2-1; 13 positions agree with TRBD2. J gave up 8 bases and V 0 bases, and 10 bases lay outside the gene matches. The CDR3 has 18 amino acids. The germline gives CDR1 MGHDK, CDR2 SYGVNS. CDR3: CASSEYTSGREAEDEQFF. In DNA, the CDR3 is TGTGCCAGCAGTGAATACACTAGCGGGAGGGAAGCGGAAGATGAGCAGTTCTTC.

CDR3 amino acids: CASSYQGNTGELFF. CDR3 bases: TGCGCCAGCAGCTACCAGGGGAACACCGGGGAGCTGTTTTTT. The chain combines TRBV5-1 with TRBJ2-2; tentative D call: TRBD1 (5 bases). The CDR3 totals 14 residues. The V gene lost 3 bases and the J gene lost 1 base, with 7 bases spanning the gap. In germline, CDR1 is SGHRS, CDR2 YFSETQ.

The chain couples TRBV7-2 to TRBJ1-1; the match to TRBD1 covers 9 bases. The CDR3 runs to 16 residues. The V segment lost 5 bases and the J segment 4 bases; nucleotides outside the gene matches: 11. Germline CDR1 SGHTA, CDR2 FQGNSA. DNA of the CDR3: TGTGCCAGCAGCCTAACGTCCGGGACAGGGTTCACTGAAGCTTTCTTT. This translates into CASSLTSGTGFTEAFF.

The CDR3 bases are TGTGCCAGCAGTACCGGGACTCCTTACGAGCAGTACTTC. Its translation: CASSTGTPYEQYF. This chain links TRBV6-2 or TRBV6-3 with TRBJ2-7; perhaps TRBD2 as D (6 bases). Trimming stripped 5 bases from V and 4 bases from J, with 12 bases between. The CDR3 is 13 amino acids. CDR1 MNHEY and CDR2 SVGEGT come from the germline V gene.

This chain uses TRBV7-3 with TRBJ2-5; D is ambiguous. V gave up 5 bases and J gave up 2 bases, with 12 bases separating them. The CDR3 has 14 residues. CDR1 SGHTA and CDR2 FQGTGA come from the germline V gene. CDR3 sequence: CASSPPGVQETQYF. The CDR3 DNA follows: TGTGCCAGCAGCCCCCCGGGTGTTCAAGAGACCCAGTACTTC. Full variable domain (rest looked up from reference TRBV7-3 and TRBJ2-5): GAGVSQTPSNKVTEKGKYVELRCDPISGHTALYWYRQSLGQGPEFLIYFQGTGAADDSGLPNDRFFAVRPEGSVSTLKIQRTERGDSAVYLCASSPPGVQETQYFGPGTRLLVL.

V usage is TRBV10-3 and J usage is TRBJ2-2; 10 bases are a match to TRBD1. There are 18 residues in the CDR3. Germline-derived CDR1 and CDR2 are ENHRY and SYGVKD. V lost 4 bases, J lost 3 bases, and 11 bases stayed unmatched. This CDR3 is CAISGRDRGGADTGELFF. CDR3 DNA: TGTGCCATCAGTGGCCGGGACAGGGGTGGTGCGGACACCGGGGAGCTGTTTTTT.

The chain is built from TRBV5-1 and TRBJ2-1, with a possible D match to TRBD2 (6 bases). The CDR3 extends over 15 amino acids. Germline V gives CDR1 SGHRS, CDR2 YFSETQ. V was pared by 1 base and J by 1 base, with 9 bases between. This CDR3 reads CASSLSGGSYNEQFF. Written as DNA, the CDR3 is TGCGCCAGCAGCTTGAGTGGGGGGTCCTACAATGAGCAGTTCTTC.

This clone has only one observation. The chain recombines TRBV19 with TRBJ1-6; 9 bases agree with TRBD1. The germline CDR1 and CDR2 sequences are LNHDA and SQIVND (reference sequence). This CDR3 has 15 amino acids. V lost 3 bases and J lost 7; bases outside the gene matches: 4. CDR3 sequence (DNA): TGTGCCAGTAGTATCCGGGACAGGGAGAATTCACCCCTCCACTTT. This codes for CASSIRDRENSPLHF.